One and the same sample provided the 17 T cell receptor beta chains below, sequenced in a study of PD-1 blockade in classical Hodgkin lymphoma (dated by TCRdb to the early 2020s). Reading the label with the study, this specimen's time point is: cycle 2 day 1 (C2D1) of nivolumab. Relapse after autologous stem cell transplantation had occurred in all trial patients, and cohorts A, B and C were distinguished by prior brentuximab vedotin exposure. Receptors were amplified or captured by the immunoSEQ multiplex PCR assay. The table comes from immuneACCESS by way of TCRdb, which keeps in-frame sequences with V and J called. Part of the clones is missing from these tables; in studies checked, under half for an unresolved V gene and the rest for unknown reasons. Counted in this sample were around 99,000 clones; roughly 81% of them appeared once. Around 17% of the sample goes to the ten largest clones. Here the sequenced sample was peripheral blood mononuclear cells (PBMCs), taken before the second cycle of nivolumab. These receptors originate from a human donor with classical Hodgkin lymphoma.

This chain uses TRBV5-1 with TRBJ2-3; perhaps TRBD1 as D (5 bases). This CDR3 is built from 16 residues. Germline V gene lookup returns CDR1 SGHRS and CDR2 YFSETQ. V lost 0 bases, J lost 0 bases, and 11 bases lay in between. CDR3 in amino acids: CASSLEVRTSTDTQYF. CDR3 bases: TGCGCCAGCAGCTTGGAAGTGCGGACAAGCACAGATACGCAGTATTTT.

The chain couples TRBV5-1 to TRBJ1-2, with TRBD1 as a possible D gene (5 bases). Between the trimmed V and J ends, which lost 4 bases and 0 bases, there was a span of 19 bases. The CDR3 extends over 17 amino acids. Germline loops: CDR1 SGHRS, CDR2 YFSETQ. The CDR3 nucleotides read TGCGCCAGCAGCCCCCGGGACTCACTACCGTCTAACTATGGCTACACCTTC. This gives the protein CASSPRDSLPSNYGYTF.

The rearrangement uses TRBV5-1 and TRBJ1-2, with D unclear. The CDR3 extends over 17 amino acids. With 0 bases removed from V and 10 bases from J, the gap between germline ends came to 25 bases. CDR1 and CDR2 from the germline V gene are SGHRS and YFSETQ. The CDR3 DNA reads as TGCGCCAGCAGCTTGGAAGTTTCGGCAGTGGCGGTTCTGGACTACACCTTC. This sequence encodes CASSLEVSAVAVLDYTF.

V is TRBV19 and J is TRBJ2-7, with 9 bases identical to TRBD2. The CDR3 totals 15 residues. Germline V gives CDR1 LNHDA, CDR2 SQIVND (reference sequence). Germline trimming cut 4 bases from V and 6 bases from J; bases unmatched to any gene: 10. CDR3 in DNA: TGTGCCAGTAGTACCCTAGCGGGAATGGGCGGCGAGCAGTACTTC. This encodes CASSTLAGMGGEQYF.

CDR3 nucleotides: TGTGCCAGCAGTCAAGAGGGTGGCAATCAGCCCCAGCATTTT. Translation gives CASSQEGGNQPQHF. The chain has TRBV7-2 and TRBJ1-5; D gene uncertain. V was pared by 6 bases and J by 2 bases, with 11 bases between. The CDR3 spans 14 residues. CDR1 SGHTA and CDR2 FQGNSA come from the germline V gene.

The chain couples TRBV5-1 to TRBJ2-2; no clear D gene. V was clipped by 1 base and J by 6 bases, with 10 bases between them. Looked up from germline, CDR1 is SGHRS and CDR2 is YFSETQ. The CDR3 runs to 14 residues. The CDR3 nucleotides are TGCGCCAGCAGCTTGTTCGGTAGAGCCGGGGAGCTGTTTTTT. Its protein product is CASSLFGRAGELFF. Variable domain in full (rest from reference TRBV5-1 and TRBJ2-2): KAGVTQTPRYLIKTRGQQVTLSCSPISGHRSVSWYQQTPGQGLQFLFEYFSETQRNKGNFPGRFSGRQFSNSRSEMNVSTLELGDSALYLCASSLFGRAGELFFGEGSRLTVL.

There are a few counts of this clone. The CDR3 reads CAISRASTNEKLFF. CDR3 DNA: TGTGCCATCAGTCGGGCTTCAACTAATGAAAAACTGTTTTTT. The chain joins TRBV10-3 to TRBJ1-4; D ambiguous. Germline V gene lookup returns CDR1 ENHRY and CDR2 SYGVKD. V was shortened by 5 bases and J by 0 bases, with 7 bases between the two germline ends. CDR3 length: 14 residues.

The CDR3 reads CASSPLSGLDTQYF. As DNA, the CDR3 is TGTGCCAGCTCACCATTGTCCGGACTAGATACGCAGTATTTT. The chain joins TRBV18 to TRBJ2-3, with D possibly TRBD2 on 5 matching bases. The CDR3 has 14 residues. In germline, CDR1 is KGHSH, CDR2 LQKENI. Trimming stripped 2 bases from V and 5 bases from J, with 11 bases between.

The rearrangement links TRBV7-2 to TRBJ2-1; D is ambiguous. CDR3 length equals 11 residues. V was clipped by 3 bases and J by 8 bases, with 5 bases between them. Germline CDR1 and CDR2: SGHTA and FQGNSA. The CDR3 DNA sequence: TGTGCCAGCAGCTTGTTAGATGAGCAGTTCTTC. This gives the protein CASSLLDEQFF.

The chain employs TRBV6-1 and TRBJ1-4; weak D call: TRBD1 (6 bases). Germline CDR1 and CDR2: MNHNS and SASEGT. The CDR3 is 11 residues long. Deletions cut 5 bases from V and 14 bases from J, with 12 bases between. In DNA form, the CDR3 reads TGTGCCAGCAGTAGCTACAGGGCGCTGTTTTTT. It is translated as CASSSYRALFF.

The chain carries TRBV19 and TRBJ2-3; 7 bases agree with TRBD2. The V gene's germline CDR1 is LNHDA and CDR2 SQIVND (reference sequence). After removal of 1 base from V and 6 bases from J, the junction contained 4 bases not matched to a gene. The CDR3 is 14 residues long. CDR3 residues: CASSIAGGQDTQYF. The CDR3, as DNA: TGTGCCAGTAGTATAGCGGGAGGCCAGGATACGCAGTATTTT.

V gene TRBV6-1 combines with J gene TRBJ1-1; no clear D gene. Germline CDR1 is MNHNS and CDR2 is SASEGT. Trimming cost V 2 bases and J 4 bases, with 5 bases left between them. The CDR3 contains 12 residues. CDR3 sequence (DNA): TGTGCCAGCAGTGAATCGGTCACTGAAGCTTTCTTT. Amino acid sequence: CASSESVTEAFF.

V gene TRBV7-8 combines with J gene TRBJ2-1; 9 nucleotides align to TRBD1. CDR3 length: 14 amino acids. Germline CDR1 reads SGHVS; CDR2 reads FQNEAQ. Trimming at V came to 6 bases and at J to 6 bases, leaving 6 bases not matched to a gene. The CDR3 DNA sequence: TGTGCCAGCAGAACCGGGACAGGGATCAATGAGCAGTTCTTC. Translated: CASRTGTGINEQFF.

The J gene is TRBJ1-5, the V gene TRBV2; a possible D gene is TRBD1 (5 bases). CDR3 length: 13 residues. In germline, CDR1 is SNHLY, CDR2 FYNNEI. V lost 8 bases to trimming and J lost 3 bases, with 11 bases between them. In nucleotides, the CDR3 is TGTGCCAGCGGGGACGGTTCCAATCAGCCCCAGCATTTT. This codes for CASGDGSNQPQHF.

This chain uses TRBV10-2 with TRBJ2-7, with 9 positions matching TRBD1. CDR3 length: 14 residues. The germline CDR1 and CDR2 sequences are WSHSY and SAAADI. V lost 4 bases to trimming and J lost 6 bases; unmatched junction nucleotides: 7. This chain's CDR3 is CASSGGTGRAEQYF. The DNA of the CDR3 is TGCGCCAGCAGTGGGGGGACAGGGCGGGCCGAGCAGTACTTC.

The chain combines TRBV7-3 with TRBJ2-3, with 7 bases identical to TRBD2. V lost 0 bases to trimming and J lost 2 bases; unmatched junction nucleotides: 5. There are 16 residues in the CDR3. Germline V gives CDR1 SGHTA, CDR2 FQGTGA. The CDR3 here is CASSLTGLEYTDTQYF. CDR3 bases: TGTGCCAGCAGCTTAACTGGACTAGAGTACACAGATACGCAGTATTTT.

This clone was detected only once. This chain joins TRBV6-4 and TRBJ2-2; 10 bases are a match to TRBD2. The length of the CDR3 is 16 residues. The V segment lost 6 bases and the J segment 5 bases; nucleotides outside the gene matches: 9. Germline CDR1 reads MRHNA; CDR2 reads SNTAGT. CDR3 residues: CASSLLAGVQTGELFF. CDR3 DNA sequence: TGTGCCAGCAGCCTCCTAGCGGGAGTACAGACCGGGGAGCTGTTTTTT.